This TCR beta chain was retrieved from a study of OX40 agonist ivuxolimab in advanced cancers. Study background: With ivuxolimab, an agonistic anti-OX40 (CD134) antibody, patients were treated.

With 3 bases clipped from V and 4 bases from J, the junction kept 7 bases outside the gene matches. This CDR3 is built from 16 residues. Germline CDR1 SGHNT, CDR2 YENEEA. Prior autoimmune disease or systemic immunosuppression barred patients. This clone was detected a few times. Antigen unknown. Study findings and constraints: CD4+ T cells averaged fewer expanded clones than CD8+ T cells.

Data came from immunoSEQ multiplex PCR; TCRdb stores just in-frame clones and leaves some out. The sample includes more than 20,000 clones, 70% to 90% seen only once; the top ten take around 30%. The V and J genes are TRBV11-3 and TRBJ2-1; 9 bases are shared with TRBD2. The clonotype comes from an adult with an advanced solid tumor such as melanoma, head and neck, liver or kidney cancer. Specimen: CD4+ or CD8+ T cells sorted from blood, collected in a trial of the OX40 agonist ivuxolimab. For the CDR3, the DNA is TGTGCCAGCAGCTTGACTAGCGGAGCTTTTTACAATGAGCAGTTCTTC. Encoded protein: CASSLTSGAFYNEQFF.